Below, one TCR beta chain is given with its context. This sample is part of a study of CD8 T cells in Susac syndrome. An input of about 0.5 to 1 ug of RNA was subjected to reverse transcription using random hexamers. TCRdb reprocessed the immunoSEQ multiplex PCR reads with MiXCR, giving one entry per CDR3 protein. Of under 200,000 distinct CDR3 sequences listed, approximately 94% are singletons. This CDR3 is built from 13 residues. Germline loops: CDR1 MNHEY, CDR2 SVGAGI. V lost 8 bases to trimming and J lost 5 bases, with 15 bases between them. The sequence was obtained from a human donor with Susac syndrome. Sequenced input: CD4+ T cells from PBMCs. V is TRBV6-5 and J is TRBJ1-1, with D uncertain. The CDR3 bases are TGTGCCAGCGGCCTAGAGTTCGGTACTGAAGCTTTCTTT. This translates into CASGLEFGTEAFF.